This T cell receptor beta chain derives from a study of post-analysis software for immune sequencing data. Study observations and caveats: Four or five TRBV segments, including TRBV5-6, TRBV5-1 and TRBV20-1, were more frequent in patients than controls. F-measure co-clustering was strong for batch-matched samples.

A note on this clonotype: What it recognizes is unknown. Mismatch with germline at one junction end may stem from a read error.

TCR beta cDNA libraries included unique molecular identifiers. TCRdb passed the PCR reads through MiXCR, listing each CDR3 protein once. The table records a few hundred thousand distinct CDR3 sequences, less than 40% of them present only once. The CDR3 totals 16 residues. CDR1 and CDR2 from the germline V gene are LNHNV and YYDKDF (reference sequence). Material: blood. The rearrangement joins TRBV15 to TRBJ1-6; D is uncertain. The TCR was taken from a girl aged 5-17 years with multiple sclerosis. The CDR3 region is CATNRDPGTGNSPLHF. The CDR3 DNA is TGTGCCACCAACAGAGATCCTGGCACGGGGAATTCACCCCTCCACTTT.